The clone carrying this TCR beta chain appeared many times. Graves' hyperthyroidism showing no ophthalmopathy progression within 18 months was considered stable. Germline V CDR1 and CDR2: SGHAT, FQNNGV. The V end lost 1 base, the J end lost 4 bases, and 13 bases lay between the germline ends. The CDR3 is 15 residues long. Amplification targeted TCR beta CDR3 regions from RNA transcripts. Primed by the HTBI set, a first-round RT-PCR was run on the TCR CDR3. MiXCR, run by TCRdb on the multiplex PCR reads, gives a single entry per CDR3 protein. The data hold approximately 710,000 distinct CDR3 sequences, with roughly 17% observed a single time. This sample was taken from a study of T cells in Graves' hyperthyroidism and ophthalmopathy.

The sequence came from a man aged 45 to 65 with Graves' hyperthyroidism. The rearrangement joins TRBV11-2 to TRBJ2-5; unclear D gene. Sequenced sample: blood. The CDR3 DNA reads TGTGCCAGCAGCTTAGGTCCGGAGCAGACAGAGACCCAGTACTTC. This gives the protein CASSLGPEQTETQYF.